The 8 T cell receptor beta chains below were found in one sample sequenced in a study of cytomegalovirus exposure and HLA in healthy donors. The primer mix had 60 Vbeta and 13 Jbeta primers. The repertoire was sequenced with immunoSEQ multiplex PCR; TCRdb's copy has only in-frame clones and lacks some. The profile shows around 93,000 clones, roughly four fifths of them singletons. Sequencing used PBMCs. These receptors were obtained from a man aged 30 to 45 in good health and CMV-seropositive.

The CDR3 sequence: CASSSDRENTQYF. CDR3 coding DNA: TGTGCCAGTAGTAGCGACAGGGAGAATACGCAGTATTTT. This chain joins TRBV19 and TRBJ2-3; 7 nucleotides agree with TRBD1. V trimming: 4 bases; J trimming: 7 bases; junction bases outside the gene matches: 5. The CDR3 covers 13 residues. Germline V CDR1 and CDR2: LNHDA, SQIVND (reference sequence).

This chain connects TRBV7-2 to TRBJ2-7, with TRBD2 matching 7 bases. The CDR3 is 15 amino acids. The V gene end was trimmed by 3 bases and the J gene end by 5 bases; junction bases not matched to a gene: 10. From germline, CDR1 is SGHTA and CDR2 FQGNSA. The CDR3 loop reads CASSFGLGMVDEQYF. The DNA for the CDR3 is TGTGCCAGCAGCTTTGGACTAGGGATGGTAGACGAGCAGTACTTC.

V usage is TRBV29-1 and J usage is TRBJ2-2; 8 positions match TRBD2. V shed 5 bases, J shed 1 base, and the junction held 6 bases outside the gene matches. The CDR3 runs to 15 residues. CDR1 is SQVTM and CDR2 is ANQGSEA in the germline V gene. The CDR3 protein is CSVRTGTRNTGELFF. The CDR3 DNA reads TGCAGCGTTCGAACCGGGACTAGGAACACCGGGGAGCTGTTTTTT.

The rearrangement joins TRBV10-3 to TRBJ2-7; D remains ambiguous. CDR1 and CDR2 (germline): ENHRY, SYGVKD. The CDR3 is made up of 13 amino acids. The V and J ends lost 4 bases and 0 bases respectively, with 7 bases between them. The CDR3 spells CAISGHISYEQYF. The DNA of the CDR3 is TGTGCCATCAGTGGGCACATCTCCTACGAGCAGTACTTC.

The CDR3 loop is CASSTRQGMNTEAFF. The CDR3, as DNA: TGTGCCAGCAGCACGAGACAGGGGATGAACACTGAAGCTTTCTTT. This rearrangement joins TRBV5-4 to TRBJ1-1; 8 bases are shared with TRBD1. This CDR3 spans 15 amino acids. V trimming: 4 bases; J trimming: 0 bases; junction bases outside the gene matches: 5. Germline lookup yields CDR1 SGHNT and CDR2 YYREEE (reference sequence).

The chain joins TRBV2 to TRBJ1-2; D is ambiguous. The V gene's germline CDR1 is SNHLY and CDR2 FYNNEI. Trimming took off 7 bases at V and 4 bases at J, with 22 bases between the two ends. This CDR3 region has 16 residues. The CDR3 region has the DNA TGTGCCAGCACATACCCGACCCGACAAGTGGGCTATGGCTACACCTTC. Protein sequence: CASTYPTRQVGYGYTF.

This clone showed up just once. The chain carries TRBV7-2 and TRBJ1-1; no firm D call. Per germline, CDR1 SGHTA and CDR2 FQGNSA. The CDR3 length is 13 residues. Trimming removed 5 bases at V and 1 base at J, with 8 bases between. DNA of the CDR3: TGTGCCAGCAGCGATCAGGCGAACACTGAAGCTTTCTTT. This translates into CASSDQANTEAFF. The entire variable domain, with the rest obtained from reference TRBV7-2 and TRBJ1-1, is as follows: GAGVSQSPSNKVTEKGKDVELRCDPISGHTALYWYRQSLGQGLEFLIYFQGNSAPDKSGLPSDRFSAERTGGSVSTLTIQRTQQEDSAVYLCASSDQANTEAFFGQGTRLTVV.

V and J are TRBV7-9 and TRBJ2-7; D unclear. The CDR3 length is 14 residues. V lost 1 base to trimming and J lost 0 bases, with 7 bases between them. CDR1 is SEHNR, CDR2 FQNEAQ, per germline (reference sequence). The CDR3 nucleotides read TGTGCCAGCAGCTTAGGTGGCAACTCCTACGAGCAGTACTTC. Protein sequence: CASSLGGNSYEQYF.